The 23 T cell receptor beta chains in this list originate from one sample, sequenced in a study of patients and donors after allogeneic stem cell transplantation. Each CDR3 protein is one row after TCRdb ran MiXCR on the RT-PCR reads. The profile shows about 400,000 distinct CDR3 sequences, approximately 16% of them singletons. The sample consisted of blood, either unsorted or a sorted T cell fraction (not recorded which). The receptors here all came from a human donor who was either an allogeneic HSCT recipient or a stem cell or donor lymphocyte infusion donor (not recorded which). It is not recorded whose cells these are; they may come from a transplant donor.

V is TRBV12-5 and J is TRBJ2-7; the D is unclear. Germline V gene data show CDR1 as LGHNT and CDR2 as FRNRAP. Deletions cut 4 bases from V and 3 bases from J, with 10 bases between. The CDR3 is made up of 13 amino acids. The CDR3 DNA is TGTGCTAGTGGTTCAGTTGTGAGCTACGAGCAGTACTTC. It is translated as CASGSVVSYEQYF. Looking up the rest from reference TRBV12-5 and TRBJ2-7 gives the full variable domain: DARVTQTPRHKVTEMGQEVTMRCQPILGHNTVFWYRQTMMQGLELLAYFRNRAPLDDSGMPKDRFSAEMPDATLATLKIQPSEPRDSAVYFCASGSVVSYEQYFGPGTRLTVT.

This clonotype has only one observation. The genes are TRBV30 and TRBJ1-5; no definite D call. Between the trimmed V and J ends, which lost 4 bases and 0 bases, there was a span of 13 bases. Germline V gene lookup returns CDR1 GTSNPN and CDR2 SVGIG (reference sequence). The CDR3 runs 15 residues. CDR3 nucleotide sequence: TGTGCCTGGAATGCGGGCCCCTATAGCAATCAGCCCCAGCATTTT. Amino acids: CAWNAGPYSNQPQHF.

In its sample, this clonotype was seen many times. The chain links TRBV5-1 to TRBJ2-7; D unresolved. CDR1 is SGHRS, CDR2 YFSETQ, per germline. V was clipped by 0 bases and J by 6 bases, with 7 bases between them. This CDR3 spans 12 amino acids. CDR3 sequence (DNA): TGCGCCAGCAGCTTGGCCTCGGGCGAGCAGTACTTC. Translation: CASSLASGEQYF.

This clonotype was seen only a few times. J is TRBJ1-2 and V is TRBV19; D is undetermined. V lost 3 bases and J lost 0, with 5 bases in between. The CDR3 contains 13 residues. The germline V gene encodes CDR1 LNHDA and CDR2 SQIVND (reference sequence). The chain's CDR3 is CASSMGTNYGYTF. The CDR3 DNA reads as TGTGCCAGTAGTATGGGAACTAACTATGGCTACACCTTC.

Ten or more counts support this clonotype. The chain has TRBV7-2 and TRBJ1-6, with D possibly matching TRBD1 (5 bases). V gave up 5 bases and J gave up 1 base, with 15 bases separating them. The germline V gene encodes CDR1 SGHTA and CDR2 FQGNSA. CDR3 length: 17 amino acids. CDR3 residues: CASSRLQGGSYNSPLHF. The DNA for the CDR3 is TGTGCCAGCAGCCGCCTCCAGGGAGGGTCCTATAATTCACCCCTCCACTTT. The entire variable domain, with the rest obtained from reference TRBV7-2 and TRBJ1-6, is as follows: GAGVSQSPSNKVTEKGKDVELRCDPISGHTALYWYRQSLGQGLEFLIYFQGNSAPDKSGLPSDRFSAERTGGSVSTLTIQRTQQEDSAVYLCASSRLQGGSYNSPLHFGNGTRLTVT.

The sample holds a few counts of this clonotype. The chain links TRBV18 to TRBJ2-5, with D unresolved. The V gene's germline CDR1 is KGHSH and CDR2 LQKENI. The V gene lost 1 base and the J gene lost 1 base, with 7 bases spanning the gap. This CDR3 region has 14 residues. The CDR3 region has the DNA TGTGCCAGCTCACCACTTGCGATCCAAGAGACCCAGTACTTC. It is translated as CASSPLAIQETQYF. The variable domain in full, completed from reference TRBV18 and TRBJ2-5, reads NAGVMQNPRHLVRRRGQEARLRCSPMKGHSHVYWYRQLPEEGLKFMVYLQKENIIDESGMPKERFSAEFPKEGPSILRIQQVVRGDSAAYFCASSPLAIQETQYFGPGTRLLVL.

The rearrangement links TRBV3-1 to TRBJ2-7; D uncertain. This CDR3 has 13 amino acids. Germline CDR1 reads LGHDT; CDR2 reads YNNKEL (reference sequence). V shed 0 bases and J shed 6 bases, with 9 bases lying between them. The CDR3 nucleotides are TGTGCCAGCAGCCAAGATCTGCTAGGCGAGCAGTACTTC. Its protein product is CASSQDLLGEQYF.

This rearrangement joins TRBV20-1 to TRBJ1-2, with TRBD1 identical over 12 bases. V gave up 2 bases and J gave up 11 bases; unmatched junction bases: 15. Looked up from germline, CDR1 is DFQATT and CDR2 is SNEGSKA (reference sequence). This CDR3 has 16 amino acids. The CDR3 here is CSARRDRGRRELRYTF. The CDR3 bases are TGCAGTGCTAGACGGGACAGGGGGCGCAGGGAGCTTCGTTACACCTTC.

There are a few counts of this clonotype. The chain links TRBV7-6 to TRBJ1-5; D remains ambiguous. Germline CDR1 is SGHVS and CDR2 is FNYEAQ. With 1 base removed from V and 5 bases from J, the gap between germline ends came to 15 bases. This CDR3 has 16 amino acids. The CDR3 reads CASSLDGPGRHQPQHF. As DNA, the CDR3 is TGTGCCAGCAGCTTAGACGGCCCCGGCCGACATCAGCCCCAGCATTTT.

This clonotype was observed once. The rearrangement links TRBV29-1 to TRBJ1-5; 11 nucleotides match TRBD1. Germline assignment: CDR1 SQVTM and CDR2 ANQGSEA. Unmatched junction bases numbered 10, after V lost 6 bases and J lost 0 bases. The CDR3 totals 17 residues. The CDR3 DNA reads as TGCAGCGTCCGGACCGGGACAGGGGGGCATAGCAATCAGCCCCAGCATTTT. Translation: CSVRTGTGGHSNQPQHF.

The J gene is TRBJ1-1, the V gene TRBV6-1; no clear D gene. CDR1 is MNHNS and CDR2 is SASEGT in the germline V gene. Trimming took 5 bases from V and 3 from J, leaving 13 bases between them. The CDR3 is 14 residues long. CDR3 bases: TGTGCCAGCAGTCCCCAAATTAGGGACACTGAAGCTTTCTTT. It specifies CASSPQIRDTEAFF.

V and J are TRBV12-3 or TRBV12-4 and TRBJ2-5; D is possibly TRBD2 (6 bases). The V gene lost 4 bases and the J gene lost 3 bases, with 9 bases spanning the gap. This CDR3 has 13 residues. As DNA, the CDR3 is TGTGCCAGCAGTTCTTGGGGGGAAGAGACCCAGTACTTC. Translated: CASSSWGEETQYF.

The chain employs TRBV3-1 and TRBJ2-5, with a weak D call TRBD2 (5 bases). CDR1 is LGHDT and CDR2 is YNNKEL in the germline V gene (reference sequence). Trimming shortened V by 0 bases and J by 5 bases, and 13 bases separated the two germline ends. This CDR3 contains 15 residues. The CDR3 reads CASSQEAGESETQYF. DNA for the CDR3: TGTGCCAGCAGCCAAGAGGCGGGCGAATCGGAGACCCAGTACTTC.

Note on this clonotype: The junction and the germline gene differ at one end; a read error may be behind it. The gene calls are TRBV2 and TRBJ2-7; the match to TRBD2 covers 9 bases. The CDR3 runs 14 residues. Germline lookup yields CDR1 SNHLY and CDR2 FYNNEI. DNA for the CDR3: TGTGCCAGCACTGAAATAGCGGGAGACAACGAGCAGTACTTC. This encodes CASTEIAGDNEQYF.

The genes are TRBV5-6 and TRBJ1-5, with D perhaps matching TRBD1 (5 bases). Germline loops: CDR1 SGHDT, CDR2 YYEEEE. The CDR3 sequence is 16 residues long. Between the trimmed V and J ends, which lost 0 bases and 8 bases, there was a span of 18 bases. CDR3 residues: CASSLGGFGGTKPQHF. CDR3 in DNA: TGTGCCAGCAGCTTGGGGGGCTTCGGGGGGACGAAGCCCCAGCATTTT. Complete variable domain (other parts from reference TRBV5-6 and TRBJ1-5): DAGVTQSPTHLIKTRGQQVTLRCSPKSGHDTVSWYQQALGQGPQFIFQYYEEEERQRGNFPDRFSGHQFPNYSSELNVNALLLGDSALYLCASSLGGFGGTKPQHFGDGTRLSIL.

This clonotype was observed a handful of times. V usage is TRBV20-1 and J usage is TRBJ2-1; D possibly corresponds to TRBD2 (6 bases). V was clipped by 6 bases and J by 6 bases, with 6 bases between them. CDR1 and CDR2 from the germline V gene are DFQATT and SNEGSKA (reference sequence). The CDR3 is 10 residues long. The CDR3 nucleotides are TGCAGTGCCGGGGGCAATGAGCAGTTCTTC. This sequence encodes CSAGGNEQFF.

The chain has TRBV15 and TRBJ1-3, with 7 bases matching TRBD1. Per the germline V gene, CDR1 is LNHNV and CDR2 is YYDKDF (reference sequence). V lost 3 bases, J lost 6 bases, and 5 bases stayed unmatched. This CDR3 spans 14 amino acids. The CDR3 DNA sequence: TGTGCCACCAGCAGGAACAGGGGCGAAAACACCATATATTTT. This translates into CATSRNRGENTIYF.

The chain has TRBV20-1 and TRBJ2-5; 8 nucleotides align to TRBD2. The V gene end was trimmed by 1 base and the J gene end by 5 bases; junction bases not matched to a gene: 6. Germline V gives CDR1 DFQATT, CDR2 SNEGSKA (reference sequence). This CDR3 region has 14 residues. The CDR3 protein is CSARAPGGRETQYF. CDR3 nucleotides: TGCAGTGCTAGAGCTCCTGGCGGGAGGGAGACCCAGTACTTC.

This rearrangement joins TRBV29-1 to TRBJ2-2, with D tentatively TRBD2 (7 bases). CDR1 is SQVTM and CDR2 is ANQGSEA in the germline V gene. V was trimmed by 3 bases and J by 7 bases, leaving 21 bases between them. The length of the CDR3 is 16 residues. CDR3 amino acids: CSVEAGEGGFNGELFF. The CDR3 DNA sequence: TGCAGCGTTGAGGCAGGGGAGGGAGGATTCAACGGGGAGCTGTTTTTT.

This chain connects TRBV5-5 to TRBJ1-2, with 7 bases that match TRBD1. The germline V gene has CDR1 SGHKS and CDR2 YYEKEE (reference sequence). The CDR3 has 13 residues. V shed 3 bases, J shed 7 bases, and the junction held 6 bases outside the gene matches. The CDR3 sequence: CASSSAGTVGYTF. The CDR3 nucleotides are TGTGCCAGCAGCTCGGCCGGGACAGTTGGCTACACCTTC.

This clonotype showed up just a few times. The V call is TRBV19, the J call TRBJ1-1; weak D call: TRBD1 (6 bases). The CDR3 has 15 residues. The V gene's germline CDR1 is LNHDA and CDR2 SQIVND (reference sequence). Trimming left V 10 bases short and J 1 base short, with 19 bases between. The CDR3 bases are TGTGCCACCGAACTGACAGGACTAAAGAACACTGAAGCTTTCTTT. Protein: CATELTGLKNTEAFF.

This chain joins TRBV5-1 and TRBJ2-4, with D perhaps assigned TRBD1 or TRBD2 (5 bases each). The CDR3 covers 18 residues. Trimming stripped 4 bases from V and 0 bases from J, with 20 bases between. Germline V gene lookup returns CDR1 SGHRS and CDR2 YFSETQ. The DNA of the CDR3 is TGCGCCAGCAGCCTGGGGACCGGGACCTCCCTAGCCAAAAACATTCAGTACTTC. Amino acid sequence: CASSLGTGTSLAKNIQYF.

This clonotype has only a few counts. The CDR3 nucleotides are TGTGCCAGCAGGGTCCCTATTACGAACACCGGGGAGCTGTTTTTT. Its translation: CASRVPITNTGELFF. The V gene is TRBV7-9, the J gene TRBJ2-2; D gene uncertain. The length of the CDR3 is 15 residues. V lost 6 bases and J lost 0, with 11 bases in between. CDR1 and CDR2 (germline): SEHNR, FQNEAQ (reference sequence).